This TCR beta chain is drawn from a study of naive and memory T cell subsets (dated by TCRdb to 2015 to 2018). Concerning the study at large: An open-source, UMI-based TCR alpha and beta sequencing pipeline was applied to sorted naive and memory peripheral blood T cell subsets. The results of the functional CMV T cell responses matched the IgG serology results in every case. RNA was DNase-treated and reverse transcribed with TCR constant-region primers, mostly using SuperScript III. Results the study describes overall, beyond this receptor: Single alpha or beta chain sequences, rather than paired alpha/beta receptors, were used to define clonotypes. TCR abundance followed a power law with an exponent that was different for naive and memory subsets but consistent across the three individuals. Once error correction was done, more than 85% of naive TCR sequences showed up just once, which made the naive abundance distributions much steeper than those of the memory subsets. In both CD4 and CD8 cells, a rise in Gini index and a fall in Shannon and inverse Simpson diversity were observed from naive through CM, EM and EMRA. RNA-based TCR counts may be affected by expression changes linked to T cell activation and differentiation. The repertoire findings for the naive and memory subsets could not be validated, as no ground truth was available.

Points on this clonotype: The target of this receptor is not known. Base qualities are not recorded, but no much larger clone differs from it by a single base.

TCR alpha and beta chain libraries were amplified separately from the second PCR step onward. Donor CMV status was determined by IFNgamma production from CD4+ T cells after overnight stimulation of fresh PBMCs with CMV viral lysate. CD4 T cells were positively selected using Miltenyi beads, after which CD8 T cells were positively selected from the CD4-negative fraction. After staining for CD3, CD4, CD8, CD45RA, CD27 and a live/dead dye, cells were sorted on a BD Aria II into four subsets based on CD45RA and CD27. A few healthy volunteers provided blood, and each donor's sample was split into CD4 and CD8 T cells and then further divided into four differentiation subsets. Approximately 120 ml of peripheral blood was drawn per donor, and PBMC were isolated by Ficoll-Paque PLUS density-gradient centrifugation. After sorting, cells were lysed in RLT buffer, RNA was extracted using a Qiagen RNeasy kit, and the extracted RNA was stored at -80 degrees C.

The library was produced with UMI-ligation and nested PCR. The beta constant-region primer was an equimolar mix of two oligonucleotides covering both TRBC1 and TRBC2. The ligated cDNA went through four rounds of PCR with nested alpha and beta constant-region primers together with the SP2 primer. A single-stranded oligonucleotide bearing the SP2 primer plus a 12-nucleotide UMI was ligated onto the 3' end of the cDNA by T4 RNA ligase 1. Incubation of the ligation reaction was carried out at 16 degrees C for about 20-24 hours. PCR2 was typically performed as a SYBR Green qPCR and was stopped at a predetermined threshold so that over-amplification was prevented. All purifications after the first were performed with Agencourt AMPure XP magnetic beads. Library quantification was done by Qubit, followed by a TapeStation check on which the main peak was expected at around 650 bp. The pooled libraries were sequenced on an Illumina MiSeq using v2 2x251 paired-end kits, which usually yielded roughly 0.85-2.3 million reads per sample. Each sample library was pooled at approximately 4 nM, and roughly 5-8% PhiX was included to improve cluster recognition. The original pipeline was this. Decombinator assigned V and J genes to Demultiplexor-processed FASTQ reads by tag matching, allowing a single base-pair mismatch. UMIs were used by Collapsinator to correct both sequencing errors and frequency errors arising from PCR heterogeneity. TCRs were translated and CDR3s were extracted from the conserved cysteine to the FGXG phenylalanine by CDR3Translator, with non-productive sequences being flagged. Repertoires were subsampled to equal numbers of UMI-defined TCRs before Gini, Shannon entropy and inverse Simpson indices were calculated. Within the linear range, a power law was fitted by maximum likelihood to the distributions of clonotype abundance. When run on a single naive CD8 sample, MIGEC and the pipeline yielded similar UMI counts, similar unique TCR numbers and similar clonal distributions. A set of some 7,000 CMV-associated CDR3 sequences, compiled from VDJdb and a published dataset, was used to search the repertoires. TCRdb itself trimmed the public reads at Q25 with fastp, ran MiXCR and retained productive beta chains. Each record represents a unique CDR3 protein, reported with the most common genes and DNA among its rows. The V and J calls shown here were made by TCRdb, not taken from the authors' results. The sample table records about 120,000 distinct CDR3 sequences; roughly 32% of these occur just once. Jointly, the top ten make up roughly 0.9% of the sample.

The CDR3 has 14 amino acids, counting the end cysteine and phenylalanine. Left in the record is the CDR3 DNA by itself, 42 bases read in frame from the first base. Sequences SGHKS (CDR1) and YYEKEE (CDR2) are obtained from the germline V gene (reference sequence). Trimming takes 2 bases off V and 5 bases off J; junction bases not matched to a gene: 4. The V and J genes are TRBV5-5 and TRBJ2-1, and TRBD1 aligns with 7 junction nucleotides. The source of this sequence is a human donor in good health. The sequencing input was central memory CD4+ T cells from blood. The sample's cell subset or site label is to be understood as: central memory, CD45RA- CD27+. CDR3 loop: CASSFDRAHNEQFF. The sequenced DNA: TGTGCCAGCAGCTTCGACAGGGCTCACAATGAGCAGTTCTTC.